These 22 T cell receptor beta chains came from one sample sequenced in a study of human T cells and chemical hapten exposure. TCRdb reanalysed the RACE reads using MiXCR and keeps one entry per CDR3 protein. This table has just under 35,000 distinct CDR3 sequences, approximately 10% appearing once. Documented time point: pre-sensitization, week 0. The treatment denotes: therapeutic diphenylcyclopropenone sensitization with weekly scalp DPC. It was unfractionated whole blood from which total RNA was extracted. The starting material was whole blood, obtained in connection with sensitization to the hapten diphenylcyclopropenone (DPC). The receptors come from a man between 50 and 59 years old with alopecia areata. Some clones in this sample may be carry-over from other donors' samples.

The V gene is TRBV6-2 or TRBV6-3, the J gene TRBJ2-7, with 9 bases that match TRBD2. The CDR3 runs 14 residues. V lost 0 bases and J lost 5; bases outside the gene matches: 2. Germline V lookup: CDR1 MNHEY, CDR2 SVGEGT. CDR3 amino acids: CASSYSSGSNEQYF. CDR3 nucleotides: TGTGCCAGCAGTTACTCTAGCGGGAGCAACGAGCAGTACTTC.

This clonotype was seen repeatedly, ten times or more. The J gene is TRBJ2-7, the V gene TRBV7-6, with D perhaps assigned TRBD1 or TRBD2 (5 bases each). V shed 4 bases and J shed 2 bases, with 18 bases lying between them. The CDR3 runs to 16 residues. CDR1 SGHVS and CDR2 FNYEAQ come from the germline V gene. The CDR3 here is CASSYGVGTTAYEQYF. The CDR3 nucleotides read TGTGCCAGCAGCTATGGGGTGGGGACGACAGCCTACGAGCAGTACTTC. Full variable domain (outside the CDR3, taken from reference TRBV7-6 and TRBJ2-7): GAGVSQSPRYKVTKRGQDVALRCDPISGHVSLYWYRQALGQGPEFLTYFNYEAQQDKSGLPNDRFSAERPEGSISTLTIQRTEQRDSAMYRCASSYGVGTTAYEQYFGPGTRLTVT.

This clonotype showed up many times. J is TRBJ1-5 and V is TRBV19; 9 positions match TRBD1. Germline-derived CDR1 and CDR2 are LNHDA and SQIVND (reference sequence). CDR3 size: 15 residues. V gave up 4 bases and J gave up 7 bases; unmatched junction bases: 8. The CDR3 DNA reads TGTGCCAGTAGTACCGGACAGGGGACGAGGCAGCCCCAGCATTTT. Translated: CASSTGQGTRQPQHF.

The J gene is TRBJ1-5, the V gene TRBV6-5; D unclear. There are 13 residues in the CDR3. V was clipped by 2 bases and J by 1 base, with 3 bases between them. Per the germline V gene, CDR1 is MNHEY and CDR2 is SVGAGI. The DNA for the CDR3 is TGTGCCAGCAGTTACATGAGCAATCAGCCCCAGCATTTT. This encodes CASSYMSNQPQHF.

This clonotype has ten or more counts. The gene calls are TRBV6-2 or TRBV6-3 and TRBJ2-1, with TRBD2 identical over 12 bases. In germline, CDR1 is MNHEY, CDR2 SVGEGT. This CDR3 has 17 amino acids. Trimming cost V 1 base and J 7 bases; bases outside gene matches: 8. In nucleotides, the CDR3 is TGTGCCAGCAGTTACTATGGGCGGACTAGCGGGACTAATGAGCAGTTCTTC. Protein sequence: CASSYYGRTSGTNEQFF.

The chain joins TRBV24-1 to TRBJ2-1; D remains unclear. The germline V gene encodes CDR1 KGHDR and CDR2 SFDVKD. The CDR3 sequence is 15 residues long. V lost 4 bases to trimming and J lost 0 bases, with 9 bases between them. The DNA of the CDR3 is TGTGCCACCAGTGACGACGAGAGCTCCTACAATGAGCAGTTCTTC. Translation: CATSDDESSYNEQFF.

In this sample, this clonotype turned up a few times. This chain uses TRBV11-2 with TRBJ2-7, with D perhaps being TRBD1 or TRBD2 (6 bases each). The CDR3 length is 15 residues. Germline assignment: CDR1 SGHAT and CDR2 FQNNGV. V was pared by 2 bases and J by 2 bases, with 13 bases between. CDR3 nucleotides: TGTGCCAGCAGCTTATCGCAAGGGGGGCCCTACGAGCAGTACTTC. Encoded protein: CASSLSQGGPYEQYF.

The sample holds many counts of this clonotype. The rearrangement uses TRBV7-8 and TRBJ1-3; no firm D call. Looked up from germline, CDR1 is SGHVS and CDR2 is FQNEAQ. This CDR3 is 15 amino acids long. V was shortened by 3 bases and J by 0 bases, with 9 bases between the two germline ends. The CDR3 protein is CASSLSYGSGNTIYF. The DNA of the CDR3 is TGTGCCAGCAGCTTGTCGTATGGCTCTGGAAACACCATATATTTT. Drawing the rest from reference TRBV7-8 and TRBJ1-3, the complete variable domain is GAGVSQSPRYKVAKRGQDVALRCDPISGHVSLFWYQQALGQGPEFLTYFQNEAQLDKSGLPSDRFFAERPEGSVSTLKIQRTQQEDSAVYLCASSLSYGSGNTIYFGEGSWLTVV.

At least ten counts were recorded for this clonotype. This chain connects TRBV7-2 to TRBJ2-2; D gene ambiguous. The CDR3 sequence is 16 residues long. Germline assignment: CDR1 SGHTA and CDR2 FQGNSA. V dropped 2 bases and J dropped 7 bases, with 17 bases sitting between them. CDR3 sequence reads: CASSLPGLRTGGELFF. In DNA, the CDR3 is TGTGCCAGCAGCTTACCGGGCCTCCGAACGGGCGGGGAGCTGTTTTTT.

This clonotype was seen ten or more times. This chain connects TRBV27 to TRBJ1-5; 11 nucleotides line up with TRBD1. Per the germline V gene, CDR1 is MNHEY and CDR2 is SMNVEV (reference sequence). There are 15 residues in the CDR3. Unmatched junction bases numbered 6, after V lost 7 bases and J lost 4 bases. As DNA, the CDR3 is TGTGCCAGCACTCCAGGGACAGGGGGTAATCAGCCCCAGCATTTT. It specifies CASTPGTGGNQPQHF.

This clonotype was counted only a few times. This chain links TRBV5-8 with TRBJ2-7; D is perhaps TRBD1 (5 bases). The CDR3 covers 13 residues. Germline CDR1 reads SGHTS; CDR2 reads YDEGEE. The V end lost 0 bases, the J end lost 3 bases, and 7 bases lay between the germline ends. Here the CDR3 reads CASSLDRSYEQYF. The CDR3 nucleotides are TGTGCCAGCAGCTTGGACAGGAGCTACGAGCAGTACTTC.

This clonotype was detected ten times or more. The rearrangement uses TRBV28 and TRBJ2-5; 7 nucleotides match TRBD1. This CDR3 has 14 residues. V lost 3 bases, J lost 2 bases, and 3 bases stayed unmatched. Germline CDR1 MDHEN, CDR2 SYDVKM. In DNA form, the CDR3 reads TGTGCCAGCAGTTTTGGGGGACAGCAAGAGACCCAGTACTTC. It translates to CASSFGGQQETQYF.

This chain links TRBV29-1 with TRBJ1-1; TRBD1 might be the D (5 bases). This CDR3 has 14 amino acids. Trimming took off 6 bases at V and 5 bases at J, with 19 bases between the two ends. CDR1 and CDR2 (germline): SQVTM, ANQGSEA. As DNA, the CDR3 is TGCAGCGTAACGGGCCAGGGAAGATTTACTGAAGCTTTCTTT. This encodes CSVTGQGRFTEAFF.

This clonotype appeared many times. The chain is built from TRBV12-3 or TRBV12-4 and TRBJ1-1; perhaps TRBD1 as D (5 bases). Trimming removed 2 bases at V and 4 bases at J, with 11 bases between. The CDR3 consists of 14 residues. Here the CDR3 DNA reads TGTGCCAGCAGTTTACAGGGCGCGAGCACTGAAGCTTTCTTT. As protein: CASSLQGASTEAFF.

This chain connects TRBV5-4 to TRBJ2-3; maybe TRBD1 (5 bases). Germline V gene data show CDR1 as SGHNT and CDR2 as YYREEE (reference sequence). The V end was cut by 1 base, the J end by 3 bases, with 12 bases between. CDR3 length equals 15 residues. The CDR3 DNA follows: TGTGCCAGCAGCTTGCCATGGGCAGGGACAGATACGCAGTATTTT. Translated: CASSLPWAGTDTQYF.

Only a few counts were recorded for this clonotype. The gene calls are TRBV29-1 and TRBJ2-7; 7 bases line up with TRBD2. The V and J ends lost 6 bases and 0 bases, in that order; junction bases with no gene match: 5. Germline-derived CDR1 and CDR2 are SQVTM and ANQGSEA. The CDR3 contains 13 residues. CDR3: CSVVGGSSYEQYF. The CDR3 bases are TGCAGCGTCGTCGGGGGGAGCTCCTACGAGCAGTACTTC.

In the case of this clonotype: This clone may be a read error of a much larger clone one base away. The chain is built from TRBV3-1 and TRBJ2-7, with D perhaps matching TRBD1 (5 bases). CDR3 length: 16 residues. V was pared by 4 bases and J by 2 bases, with 18 bases between. The germline gives CDR1 LGHDT, CDR2 YNNKEL (reference sequence). CDR3 sequence reads: CASSRTSGRATYEQYF. Here the CDR3 DNA reads TGTGCCAGCAGCCGGACCTCCGGCAGGGCAACCTACGAGCAGTACTTC.

The CDR3 DNA sequence: TGTGCCAGCAGCTTAGGGACTGGGGAATACAATGAGCAGTTCTTC. It encodes CASSLGTGEYNEQFF. This chain uses TRBV7-2 with TRBJ2-1; D is perhaps TRBD2 (5 bases). The V and J ends lost 1 base and 4 bases respectively, with 11 bases between them. This CDR3 contains 15 residues. Germline loops: CDR1 SGHTA, CDR2 FQGNSA.

This clonotype was seen repeatedly, ten times or more. The V call is TRBV11-2, the J call TRBJ1-1; D might be TRBD1 (6 bases). This CDR3 region has 14 residues. V was cut by 9 bases and J by 3 bases, with 17 bases left in between. Germline loops: CDR1 SGHAT, CDR2 FQNNGV. The CDR3 DNA is TGTGCCAGTCACCTCGCCGGGGGCCACACTGAAGCTTTCTTT. Translation gives CASHLAGGHTEAFF.

In this sample, this clonotype turned up many times. The chain is built from TRBV29-1 and TRBJ2-6, with D tentatively TRBD1 (6 bases). Deletions cut 4 bases from V and 2 bases from J, with 12 bases between. The CDR3 contains 15 residues. Germline-derived CDR1 and CDR2 are SQVTM and ANQGSEA. CDR3 in amino acids: CSVGGHWTGANVLTF. In DNA form, the CDR3 reads TGCAGCGTTGGGGGACACTGGACTGGGGCCAACGTCCTGACTTTC.

The chain carries TRBV7-2 and TRBJ2-1; D gene unclear. Per germline, CDR1 SGHTA and CDR2 FQGNSA. There are 14 residues in the CDR3. With 2 bases removed from V and 8 bases from J, the gap between germline ends came to 13 bases. This CDR3 is CASSLSPRVDEQFF. DNA of the CDR3: TGTGCCAGCAGCTTATCCCCCAGAGTCGATGAGCAGTTCTTC.

This clonotype has just a few counts. This chain connects TRBV28 to TRBJ2-1, with 9 bases lining up with TRBD2. The V segment lost 6 bases and the J segment 4 bases; nucleotides outside the gene matches: 7. The germline gives CDR1 MDHEN, CDR2 SYDVKM. The CDR3 extends over 15 amino acids. In nucleotides, the CDR3 is TGTGCCAGCAGGATGGGGCTAGCGGGATACAATGAGCAGTTCTTC. It yields the protein CASRMGLAGYNEQFF.